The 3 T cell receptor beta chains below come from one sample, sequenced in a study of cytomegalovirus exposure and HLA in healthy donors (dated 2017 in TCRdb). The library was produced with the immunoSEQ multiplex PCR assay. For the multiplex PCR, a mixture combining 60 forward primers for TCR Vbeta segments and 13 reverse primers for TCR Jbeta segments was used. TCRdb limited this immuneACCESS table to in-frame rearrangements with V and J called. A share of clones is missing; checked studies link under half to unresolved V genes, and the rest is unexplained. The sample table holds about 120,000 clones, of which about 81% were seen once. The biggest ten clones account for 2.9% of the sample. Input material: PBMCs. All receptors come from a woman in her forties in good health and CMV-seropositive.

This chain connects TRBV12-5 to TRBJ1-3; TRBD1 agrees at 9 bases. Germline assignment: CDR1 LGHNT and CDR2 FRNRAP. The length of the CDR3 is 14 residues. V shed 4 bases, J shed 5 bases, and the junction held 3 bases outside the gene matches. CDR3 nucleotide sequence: TGTGCTAGTGGTTCCGGGACAGGGAGAAACACCATATATTTT. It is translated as CASGSGTGRNTIYF.

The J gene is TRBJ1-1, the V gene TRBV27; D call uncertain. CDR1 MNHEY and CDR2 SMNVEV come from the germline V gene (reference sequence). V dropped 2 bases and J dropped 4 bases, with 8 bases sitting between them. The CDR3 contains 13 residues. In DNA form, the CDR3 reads TGTGCCAGCAGTTTAGGATGGAGCACTGAAGCTTTCTTT. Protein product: CASSLGWSTEAFF.

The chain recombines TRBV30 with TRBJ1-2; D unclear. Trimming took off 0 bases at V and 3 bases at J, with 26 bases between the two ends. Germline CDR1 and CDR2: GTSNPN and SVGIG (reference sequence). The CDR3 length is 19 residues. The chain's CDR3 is CAWSVPKDWSQQRYYGYTF. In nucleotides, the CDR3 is TGTGCCTGGAGTGTTCCTAAAGACTGGTCCCAACAACGATACTATGGCTACACCTTC.